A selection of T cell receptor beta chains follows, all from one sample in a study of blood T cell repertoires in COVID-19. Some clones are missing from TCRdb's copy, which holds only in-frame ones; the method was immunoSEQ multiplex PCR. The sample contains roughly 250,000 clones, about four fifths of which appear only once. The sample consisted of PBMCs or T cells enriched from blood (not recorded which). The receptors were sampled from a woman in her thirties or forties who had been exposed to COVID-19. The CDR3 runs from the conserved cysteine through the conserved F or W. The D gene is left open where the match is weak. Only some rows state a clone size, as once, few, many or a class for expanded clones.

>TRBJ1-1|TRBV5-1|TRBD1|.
CASTGQGNTEAFF
TGCGCCAGCACCGGACAGGGGAACACTGAAGCTTTCTTT
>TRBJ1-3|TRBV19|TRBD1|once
CASRGQASSGNTIYF
TGTGCCAGTAGGGGACAGGCGAGCTCTGGAAACACCATATATTTT
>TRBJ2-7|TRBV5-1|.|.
CASSQVDSLSYEQYF
TGCGCCAGCAGCCAAGTGGACAGTCTCTCCTACGAGCAGTACTTC
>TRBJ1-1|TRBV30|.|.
CAQMDTEAFF
TGTGCCCAGATGGACACTGAAGCTTTCTTT
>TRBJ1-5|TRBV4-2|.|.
CASSQGPFSVNQPQHF
TGTGCCAGCAGCCAGGGGCCATTCAGTGTCAATCAGCCCCAGCATTTT
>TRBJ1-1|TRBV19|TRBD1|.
CASSTPEGQPNTEAFF
TGTGCCAGTAGTACTCCGGAGGGACAGCCGAACACTGAAGCTTTCTTT
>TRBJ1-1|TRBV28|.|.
CASSFQMNTEAFF
TGTGCCAGCAGTTTCCAAATGAACACTGAAGCTTTCTTT
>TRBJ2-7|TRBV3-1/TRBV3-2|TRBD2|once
CASSPVLPPLAGGPTAHEQYF
TGTGCCAGCAGCCCTGTACTACCTCCCCTAGCGGGGGGGCCAACGGCCCACGAGCAGTACTTC
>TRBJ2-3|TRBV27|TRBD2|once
CASRERGLVTDTQYF
TGTGCCAGCAGAGAGCGGGGACTAGTTACAGATACGCAGTATTTT
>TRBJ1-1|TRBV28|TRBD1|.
CASTGYMNTEAFF
TGTGCGTCGACAGGGTATATGAACACTGAAGCTTTCTTT
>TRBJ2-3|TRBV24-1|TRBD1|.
CATSDPGTGDTDTQYF
TGTGCCACCAGTGATCCCGGGACAGGGGACACAGATACGCAGTATTTT
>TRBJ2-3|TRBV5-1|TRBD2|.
CASSRLGGAGDTQYF
TGCGCCAGCAGCCGGCTGGGAGGGGCGGGAGATACGCAGTATTTT
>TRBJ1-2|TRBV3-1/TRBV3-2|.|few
CASSQAQGGYTF
TGTGCCAGCAGCCAAGCCCAGGGCGGCTACACCTTC
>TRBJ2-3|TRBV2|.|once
CASSEGNGGRADTQYF
TGTGCCAGCAGTGAAGGAAACGGGGGGCGAGCAGATACGCAGTATTTT
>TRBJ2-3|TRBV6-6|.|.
CASSFSTPSTDTQYF
TGTGCCAGCAGTTTCTCGACACCCAGCACAGATACGCAGTATTTT
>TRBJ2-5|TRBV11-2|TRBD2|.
CASRQRQRGGGETQYF
TGTGCCAGCAGGCAAAGACAGCGGGGGGGAGGAGAGACCCAGTACTTC
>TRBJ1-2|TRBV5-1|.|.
CASSFGAGDYGYTF
TGCGCCAGCAGCTTCGGGGCAGGGGACTATGGCTACACCTTC